This T cell receptor (beta chain) was identified during a study of early T cells in non-severe SARS-CoV-2 infection. Study overall: Alpha and beta chains were unpaired, from unsorted whole-blood bulk RNA.

The CDR3 is 14 amino acids. The germline CDR1 and CDR2 sequences are SEHNR and FQNEAQ (reference sequence). After removal of 7 bases from V and 6 bases from J, the junction contained 8 bases not matched to a gene. The study, taken as a whole, reports: Reliance on VDJdb matching favored anti-spike CD8 responses; private and CD4 specificities were missed.

This clonotype was recorded many times. Its antigen is unidentified. Unique molecular identifier tags were affixed to discrete cDNA molecules. TCRdb processed the 5' RACE reads anew with MiXCR; each CDR3 protein has one entry. The sample includes about 76,000 distinct CDR3 sequences, around 16% seen only once; the top ten take 10% to 15%. Sequencing was carried out using whole blood. V usage is TRBV7-9 and J usage is TRBJ2-1, with 8 bases fitting TRBD1. The origin of this receptor is an adult who was a healthcare worker with PCR-confirmed SARS-CoV-2 infection or an uninfected control (not recorded which). The CDR3: CASTRTGQGNEQFF. CDR3 DNA sequence: TGTGCCAGCACCCGAACCGGACAGGGCAATGAGCAGTTCTTC. The variable domain in full, with the rest retrieved from reference TRBV7-9 and TRBJ2-1, is DTGVSQNPRHKITKRGQNVTFRCDPISEHNRLYWYRQTLGQGPEFLTYFQNEAQLEKSRLLSDRFSAERPKGSFSTLEIQRTEQGDSAMYLCASTRTGQGNEQFFGPGTRLTVL.